A single T cell receptor (beta chain) is shown here with its context. What it recognizes is unknown. Germline CDR1 reads SNHLY; CDR2 reads FYNNEI. CDR3 length: 15 residues. The ends were cut back, 3 bases at V and 3 bases at J, with 11 bases in the middle. The data were taken from a study of beta chain features in type 1 diabetes. Study outcomes and limitations: For Type 1 diabetes patients, all four CD4+ subsets carried TCRB CDR3s that were moderately but significantly shorter.

cDNA synthesis used the whole RNA isolate, giving expressed TCRB sequences. Here immunoSEQ multiplex PCR was the method, and the copy in TCRdb shows in-frame clones only, minus some. The data contain hundreds of thousands of clones, around 15% of them singletons. The sequenced sample was naive CD4+ T cells from blood. This sequence joins TRBV2 and TRBJ2-2, with D perhaps matching TRBD1 (5 bases). This clonotype was sampled from a man younger than 35 with type 1 diabetes. CDR3 DNA: TGTGCCAGCAGTGAGCGCAGGGCCGACACCGGGGAGCTGTTTTTT. Its protein is CASSERRADTGELFF.